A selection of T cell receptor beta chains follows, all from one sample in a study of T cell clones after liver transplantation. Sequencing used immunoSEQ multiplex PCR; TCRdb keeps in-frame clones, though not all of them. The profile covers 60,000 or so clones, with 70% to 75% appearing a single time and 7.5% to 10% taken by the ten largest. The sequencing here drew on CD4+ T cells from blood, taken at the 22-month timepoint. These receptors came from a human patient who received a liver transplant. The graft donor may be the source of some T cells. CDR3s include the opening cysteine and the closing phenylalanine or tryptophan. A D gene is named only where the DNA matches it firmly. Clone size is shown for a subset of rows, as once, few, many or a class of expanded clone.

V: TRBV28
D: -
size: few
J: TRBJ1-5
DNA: TGTGCCAGCAGTTTGGTGGGGACCGGCAATCAGCCCCAGCATTTT
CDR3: CASSLVGTGNQPQHF

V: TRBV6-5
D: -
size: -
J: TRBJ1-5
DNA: TGTGCCAGCAGTCCAGCCGGTAGCAATCAGCCCCAGCATTTT
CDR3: CASSPAGSNQPQHF

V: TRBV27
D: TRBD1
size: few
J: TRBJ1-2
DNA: TGTGCCAGCAGTTTTAACAGGGGAAGTAACTATGGCTACACCTTC
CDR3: CASSFNRGSNYGYTF

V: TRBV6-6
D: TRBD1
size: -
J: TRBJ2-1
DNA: TGTGCCAGCATATTGAGACAGGGTGGGCCCAATGAGCAGTTCTTC
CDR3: CASILRQGGPNEQFF

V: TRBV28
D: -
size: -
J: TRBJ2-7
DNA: TGTGCCAGCAGTTTTAGGCACCCGGGGGACGAGCAGTACTTC
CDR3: CASSFRHPGDEQYF

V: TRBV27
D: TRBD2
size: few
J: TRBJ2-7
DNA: TGTGCCAGCAGTTTAAGGCGGGGGTCCCCCTACGAGCAGTACTTC
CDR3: CASSLRRGSPYEQYF

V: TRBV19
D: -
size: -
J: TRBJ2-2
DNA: TGTGCCAGTAGTATCCCGCCTTTGAACACCGGGGAGCTGTTTTTT
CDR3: CASSIPPLNTGELFF

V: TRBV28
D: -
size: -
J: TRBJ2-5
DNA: TGTGCCAGCTCCTCTGCCGTTCTTATTCAAGAGACCCAGTACTTC
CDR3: CASSSAVLIQETQYF

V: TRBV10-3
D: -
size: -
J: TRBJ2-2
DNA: TGTGCCATCAGTGAAGCAGCGAACACCGGGGAGCTGTTTTTT
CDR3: CAISEAANTGELFF

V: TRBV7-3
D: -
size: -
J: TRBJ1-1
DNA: TGTGCCAGCAGCCTACAGGGTAAAAGGAACACTGAAGCTTTCTTT
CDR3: CASSLQGKRNTEAFF

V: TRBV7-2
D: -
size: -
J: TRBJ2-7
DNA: TGTGCCAGCAGCCCGGGGGAGGGGGCCCTGTACTTC
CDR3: CASSPGEGALYF

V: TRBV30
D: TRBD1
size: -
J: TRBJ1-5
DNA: TGTGCCTGGAGTCTGAGAGGGGGCATTCAGCCCCAGCATTTT
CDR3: CAWSLRGGIQPQHF

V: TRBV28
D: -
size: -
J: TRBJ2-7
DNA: TGTGTCAGCAGTGAAGTTACCTACGAGCAGTACTTC
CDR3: CVSSEVTYEQYF

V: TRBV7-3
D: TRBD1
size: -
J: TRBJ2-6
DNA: TGTGCCAGCAGCGAAACAGGGGCCGGGGCCAACGTCCTGACTTTC
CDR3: CASSETGAGANVLTF

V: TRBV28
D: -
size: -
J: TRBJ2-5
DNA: TGTGCCAGCAGTACACAAGAGACCCAGTACTTC
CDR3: CASSTQETQYF

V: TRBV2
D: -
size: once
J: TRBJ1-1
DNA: TGTGCCAGCACGGGGGAGGGAAGGACTGAAGCTTTCTTT
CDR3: CASTGEGRTEAFF

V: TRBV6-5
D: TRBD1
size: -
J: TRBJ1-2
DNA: TGTGCCAGCAGCCGGACAGGGTCCCACTATGGCTACACCTTC
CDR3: CASSRTGSHYGYTF

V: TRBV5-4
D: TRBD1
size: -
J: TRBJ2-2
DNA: TGTGCCAGCAGCACCGGGACAGACACCGGGGAGCTGTTTTTT
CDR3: CASSTGTDTGELFF

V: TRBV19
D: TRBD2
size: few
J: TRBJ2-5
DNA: TGTGCCAGTAGCGACTGGCGGGGGAGAAGGACCCAGTACTTC
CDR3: CASSDWRGRRTQYF

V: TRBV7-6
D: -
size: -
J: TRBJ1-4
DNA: TGTGCCAGCAGTCCCCGGGACTCATCAGGACAACTGTTTTTT
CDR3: CASSPRDSSGQLFF

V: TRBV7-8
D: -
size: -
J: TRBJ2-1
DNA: TGTGCCAGCAGTCTTGCGAGGGGGGGCTCAGGAAACAATGAGCAGTTCTTC
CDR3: CASSLARGGSGNNEQFF

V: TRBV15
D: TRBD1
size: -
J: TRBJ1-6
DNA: TGTGCCACCAGCAGAGATCAGGGGGACTATAATTCACCCCTCCACTTT
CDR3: CATSRDQGDYNSPLHF

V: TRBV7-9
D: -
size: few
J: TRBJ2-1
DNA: TGTGCCAGCAGCTTACTAGTCAAAAGCTCCTACAATGAGCAGTTCTTC
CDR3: CASSLLVKSSYNEQFF

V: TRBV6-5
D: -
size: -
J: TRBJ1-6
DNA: TGTGCCAGCAGTTACTCGCAGCAGGGAAGTTTGGCCCTCCACTTT
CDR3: CASSYSQQGSLALHF

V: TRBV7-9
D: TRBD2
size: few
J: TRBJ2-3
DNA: TGTGCCAGCAGCTTAGATAGCGGGGGAATCACAGATACGCAGTATTTT
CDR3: CASSLDSGGITDTQYF

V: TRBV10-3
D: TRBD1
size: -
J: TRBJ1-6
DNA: TGTGCCATCAGTGAGGAGGACAGGGTCCGGAATTCACCCCTCCACTTT
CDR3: CAISEEDRVRNSPLHF

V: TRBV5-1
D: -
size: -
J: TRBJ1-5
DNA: TGCGCCAGCAGCTTAGGCCTCGGTCAGCCCCAGCATTTT
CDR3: CASSLGLGQPQHF

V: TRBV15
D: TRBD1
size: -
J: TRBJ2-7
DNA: TGTGCCACCAGCAGAGATCAAGGGGGCGGGCAGTACTTC
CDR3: CATSRDQGGGQYF

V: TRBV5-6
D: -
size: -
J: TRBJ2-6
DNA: TGTGCCAGCAGCTTGGGGAACTCTGGGGCCAACGTCCTGACTTTC
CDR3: CASSLGNSGANVLTF

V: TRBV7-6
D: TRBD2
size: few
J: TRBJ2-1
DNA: TGTGCCAGCAGCTTAAGTAGCGGGGGGCTCAATGAGCAGTTCTTC
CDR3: CASSLSSGGLNEQFF

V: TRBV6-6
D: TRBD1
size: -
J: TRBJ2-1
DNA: TGTGCCAGCAGTTACTCAGACAGGGGTGGGGAGCAGTTCTTC
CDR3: CASSYSDRGGEQFF